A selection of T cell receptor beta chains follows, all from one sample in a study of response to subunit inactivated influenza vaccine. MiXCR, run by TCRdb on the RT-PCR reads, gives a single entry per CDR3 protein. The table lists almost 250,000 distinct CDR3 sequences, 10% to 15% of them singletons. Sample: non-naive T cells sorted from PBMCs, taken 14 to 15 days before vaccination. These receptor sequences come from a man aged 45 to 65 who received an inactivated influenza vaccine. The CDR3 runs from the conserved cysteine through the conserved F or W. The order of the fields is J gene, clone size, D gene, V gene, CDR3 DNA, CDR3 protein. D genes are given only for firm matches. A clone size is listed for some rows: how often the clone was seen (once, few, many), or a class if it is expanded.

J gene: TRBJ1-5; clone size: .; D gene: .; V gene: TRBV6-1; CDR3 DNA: TGTGCCAGCAGTCCCGGCCCTGACAATCAGCCCCAGCATTTT; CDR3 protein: CASSPGPDNQPQHF
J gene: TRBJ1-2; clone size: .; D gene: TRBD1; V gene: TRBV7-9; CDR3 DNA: TGTGCCAGCAGCTCGACAGGGGGCCGGGGCTACACCTTC; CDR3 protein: CASSSTGGRGYTF
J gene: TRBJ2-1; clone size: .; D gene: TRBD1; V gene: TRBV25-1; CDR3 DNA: TGTGCCAGCAGTGGAGGGGGCGGAGGTGGGGAGCAGTTCTTC; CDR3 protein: CASSGGGGGGEQFF
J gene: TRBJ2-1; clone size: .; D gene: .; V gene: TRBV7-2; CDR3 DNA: TGTGCCAGCAGCTTACGGGGCGGCCGAACCAATGAGCAGTTCTTC; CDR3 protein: CASSLRGGRTNEQFF
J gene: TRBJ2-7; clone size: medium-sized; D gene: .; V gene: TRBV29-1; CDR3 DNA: TGCAGCGTTGAAATAGGCTACGAGCAGTACTTC; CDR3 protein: CSVEIGYEQYF
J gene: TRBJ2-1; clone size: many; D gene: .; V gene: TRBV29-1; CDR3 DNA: TGCAGCGGGGCTGGGCACGACTACAATGAGCAGTTCTTC; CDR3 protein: CSGAGHDYNEQFF
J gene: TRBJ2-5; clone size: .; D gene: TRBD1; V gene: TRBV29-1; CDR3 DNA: TGCAGCGTTGACCGACAGGGGGAAGAGACCCAGTACTTC; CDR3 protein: CSVDRQGEETQYF
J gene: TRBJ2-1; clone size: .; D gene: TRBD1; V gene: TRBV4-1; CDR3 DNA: TGCGCCAGCAGCCAATTCACACAGGGGGCGAATAATGAGCAGTTCTTC; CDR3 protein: CASSQFTQGANNEQFF
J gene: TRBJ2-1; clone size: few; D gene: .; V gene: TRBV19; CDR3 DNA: TGTGCCAGTAGTATAATCAGTGGGTTAAGGTCCCCCTACAATGAGCAGTTCTTC; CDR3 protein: CASSIISGLRSPYNEQFF
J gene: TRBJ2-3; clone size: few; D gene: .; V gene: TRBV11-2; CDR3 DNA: TGTGCCAGCAGCTTAGACATTAGCACAGATACGCAGTATTTT; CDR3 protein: CASSLDISTDTQYF
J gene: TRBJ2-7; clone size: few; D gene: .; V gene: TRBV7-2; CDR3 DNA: TGTGCCAGCGCCTCTAGAAGGGGCTCCTACGAGCAGTACTTC; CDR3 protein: CASASRRGSYEQYF
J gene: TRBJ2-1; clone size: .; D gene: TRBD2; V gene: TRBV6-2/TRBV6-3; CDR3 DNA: TGTGCCAGCAGTTACTCGAGTCTAGCGGGAATATACAATGAGCAGTTCTTC; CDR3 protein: CASSYSSLAGIYNEQFF
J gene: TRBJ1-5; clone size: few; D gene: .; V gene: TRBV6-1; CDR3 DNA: TGTGCCAGCAGTGAGAGTGGTTTTCAGCCCCAGCATTTT; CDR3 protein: CASSESGFQPQHF
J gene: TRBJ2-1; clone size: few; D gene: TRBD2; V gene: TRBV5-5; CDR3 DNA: TGTGCCAGCAGCCCTAGCGGGGGGGCCCTCAATGAGCAGTTCTTC; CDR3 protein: CASSPSGGALNEQFF
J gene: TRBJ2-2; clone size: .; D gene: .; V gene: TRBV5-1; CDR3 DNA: TGCGCCAGCAGCTTACGGGCGGACAGCGGGGAGCTGTTTTTT; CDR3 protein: CASSLRADSGELFF
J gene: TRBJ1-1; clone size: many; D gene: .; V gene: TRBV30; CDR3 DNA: TGTGCCTGGAGTGTATTAACTGAAGCTTTCTTT; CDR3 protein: CAWSVLTEAFF
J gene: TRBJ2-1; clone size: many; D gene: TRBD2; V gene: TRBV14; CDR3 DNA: TGTGCCAGCAGCCAAGATCGCGGGGGGAGAGGCAATGAGCAGTTCTTC; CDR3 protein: CASSQDRGGRGNEQFF
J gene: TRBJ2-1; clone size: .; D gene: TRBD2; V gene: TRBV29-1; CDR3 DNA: TGCAGCGTTGAAAGGGGACTAGAATCCTACAATGAGCAGTTCTTC; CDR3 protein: CSVERGLESYNEQFF
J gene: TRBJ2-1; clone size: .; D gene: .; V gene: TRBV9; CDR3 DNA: TGTGCCAGCAGCCCAGGACAGACCTCCTACAATGAGCAGTTCTTC; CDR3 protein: CASSPGQTSYNEQFF
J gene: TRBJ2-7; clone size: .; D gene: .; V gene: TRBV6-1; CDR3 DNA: TGTGCCAGCAGTGAACAGCCCTGGACAGCACAGACATCCTACGAGCAGTACTTC; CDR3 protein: CASSEQPWTAQTSYEQYF
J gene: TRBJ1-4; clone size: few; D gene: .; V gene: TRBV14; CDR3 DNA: TGTGCCAGCAGCCAATTGCGGGGGTCGGATGAAAAACTGTTTTTT; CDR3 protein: CASSQLRGSDEKLFF
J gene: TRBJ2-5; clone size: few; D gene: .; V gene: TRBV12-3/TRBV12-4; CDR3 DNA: TGTGCCAGCAGTTTCAACGGCAGGGCGAATGCCCAGTACTTC; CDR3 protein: CASSFNGRANAQYF